This paragraph covers one T cell receptor beta chain sequence. This clone was recorded a few times. What this receptor recognizes is not known. Per-nucleotide qualities are absent, and no much larger clonotype sits a single base away. The library came from the immunoSEQ multiplex PCR assay. TCR beta CDR3 sequencing was performed on DNA from the cultured, isolated CD4+ T cells. The study's processing was this. The analysis removed non-productive TCR sequences, trimmed reads to the CDR3 region, and retained only CDR3s that were 7 or more amino acids long. The MANAFEST web app was used to identify antigen-specific clonotypes by comparing expansion in peptide wells with expansion in reference cultures. To be called positive, a clone needed expansion at FDR<0.05 compared with the reference and with all other wells, an odds ratio greater than 5, and a frequency greater than 0.1% in two replicate wells. Clonotypes significantly expanded in SARS-CoV-2 spike wells and in at least one common cold coronavirus spike condition were defined as cross-reactive. Using the stringdist R package, CDR3 similarity was measured by Levenshtein distance, and unrooted trees were constructed with ape in R 3.6.1. Sourced from immuneACCESS, this table was stored by TCRdb with only in-frame sequences that have V and J called. A share of the clones is absent; for the studies checked, an unresolved V gene accounts for under half, and the remainder has no known explanation. V, J and clone size are taken as reported in that table, and D and trimming were inferred from the DNA itself. A total of 27,000 or so clones appear in this sample, 55% to 75% of them only once. The ten biggest clones cover about 11% of the sample.

CDR1 and CDR2 are read off the germline V gene (reference sequence) as WNHNN and SYGVQD. The CDR3 measures 13 amino acids from cysteine to phenylalanine. The read is trimmed to its CDR3 DNA, 39 bases read in frame from base 1. V loses 5 bases of germline sequence and J loses 1 base, and the interval between the two ends is 8 bases. To identify antigen-specific CD4+ T cell clonotypes by their expansion, the ViraFEST assay first stimulated PBMC with viral peptide pools and then applied TCR sequencing. After less than 13 days of culture, CD4+ T cells were isolated with the EasySep CD4+ T cell isolation kit. Healthy vaccine recipients had no prior SARS-CoV-2 infection, confirmed by negative nucleocapsid antibodies before and after vaccination. Each well held two million PBMC cultured in IMDM containing around 5% human AB serum, 10 IU/ml IL-2 and gentamicin, along with roughly 10 ug/ml peptides. On days 3 and 7, half of the culture medium was replaced with fresh IL-2-containing medium. Unless otherwise noted, each peptide stimulation condition was cultured in triplicate wells. Using Ficoll-Paque Plus gradient centrifugation, PBMC were separated from whole blood and then either used fresh or cryopreserved at -140C. The overlapping peptide pools covered the spike proteins of SARS-CoV-2 and of the common cold coronaviruses HCoV-NL63, HCoV-OC43 and HCoV-229E. Genomic DNA was extracted from cultured CD4+ T cells with the QIAamp micro DNA kit.

These data are taken from a study of vaccination effects on CD4 cells after COVID-19 (dated by TCRdb to between 2021 and 2022). A note on the overall study: Each participant got two doses of an mRNA SARS-CoV-2 vaccine, either BNT162b2 or mRNA-1273. A total of 10 COVID-19 convalescent patients and several SARS-CoV-2-naive healthy vaccine recipients were included in the full study. The Oncomine TCR Beta short-read assay on an Illumina iSeq 100 was used to sequence cultures from other donors in the study. In both COVID-19 convalescent patients and infection-naive vaccine recipients, the study compared SARS-CoV-2 spike-specific CD4+ TCR repertoires from before mRNA vaccination with those from after it.

What the study reported, not specific to this receptor: Among healthy vaccine recipients, nearly all vaccine-induced clones were SARS-CoV-2 mono-reactive, and only 1 of 255 was cross-reactive with common cold coronaviruses. The study was limited by a small number of convalescent patients, and early post-infection timepoints were lacking. Marked clonal contraction was observed in both infection-induced and vaccine-induced clones at late post-vaccination timepoints, consistent with waning T cell responses.

This receptor chain uses TRBV10-1 and TRBJ1-1; the D gene assignment is ambiguous. The source was CD4+ T cells from PBMCs cultured with SARS-CoV-2 spike peptides, collected before COVID-19 vaccination. Per the publication, the cell subset or site label means: SARS-CoV-2 spike overlapping peptide pool stimulation. This clonotype was sampled from a human donor who received a COVID-19 vaccine. The DNA is as follows: TGCGCCAGCAGTAGCCAGACGAACACTGAAGCTTTCTTT. This is translated as CASSSQTNTEAFF.